These T cell receptor beta chains were read from a single sample in a study of response to subunit inactivated influenza vaccine. In TCRdb, the RT-PCR reads were re-called with MiXCR into one record per CDR3 protein. Of hundreds of thousands of distinct CDR3 sequences in the sample, 9.5% to 12% were seen once. Sequences were derived from PBMCs from blood, sampled about 40 days after vaccination. All receptors come from a man aged 50-60 years who received an inactivated influenza vaccine. CDR3s include the opening cysteine and the closing phenylalanine or tryptophan. Each record gives: CDR3 DNA, CDR3 protein, J gene, clone size, D gene, V gene. D genes are given only for firm matches. Expanded clones get a size class; other rows say once, few or many, or leave the size out.

CDR3 DNA: TGTGCCAGCAGCTACCACAATGAGCAGTTCTTC; CDR3 protein: CASSYHNEQFF; J gene: TRBJ2-1; clone size: many; D gene: .; V gene: TRBV7-9
CDR3 DNA: TGTGCCAGCAGCTTAGCGCTAAGAGGGACCAGGTACCAAGAGACCCAGTACTTC; CDR3 protein: CASSLALRGTRYQETQYF; J gene: TRBJ2-5; clone size: .; D gene: .; V gene: TRBV7-2
CDR3 DNA: TGCGCCAGCAGCCAAGACAGGGCGGGAGGAAACATTCAGTACTTC; CDR3 protein: CASSQDRAGGNIQYF; J gene: TRBJ2-4; clone size: few; D gene: TRBD2; V gene: TRBV4-3
CDR3 DNA: TGTGCCAGCAGTTTTGGGATGCCTGACACTGAAGCTTTCTTT; CDR3 protein: CASSFGMPDTEAFF; J gene: TRBJ1-1; clone size: .; D gene: .; V gene: TRBV12-3/TRBV12-4
CDR3 DNA: TGCGCCAGCAGCTGGGGGGACAAGGGCTACACCTTC; CDR3 protein: CASSWGDKGYTF; J gene: TRBJ1-2; clone size: .; D gene: .; V gene: TRBV5-1
CDR3 DNA: TGTGCCAGCAGCCCGGGACAGGACTCCTACGAGCAGTACTTC; CDR3 protein: CASSPGQDSYEQYF; J gene: TRBJ2-7; clone size: .; D gene: TRBD1; V gene: TRBV12-3/TRBV12-4
CDR3 DNA: TGCAGTGTAGGGGACCTCTACGAGCAGTACTTC; CDR3 protein: CSVGDLYEQYF; J gene: TRBJ2-7; clone size: .; D gene: .; V gene: TRBV20-1
CDR3 DNA: TGTGCCACCTCGACTAGCGGGGGGCGCAATGAGCAGTTCTTC; CDR3 protein: CATSTSGGRNEQFF; J gene: TRBJ2-1; clone size: many; D gene: TRBD2; V gene: TRBV12-3/TRBV12-4
CDR3 DNA: TGTGCCACCAGCAGAGATGAACCGGACAGACCCTACGAGCAGTACTTC; CDR3 protein: CATSRDEPDRPYEQYF; J gene: TRBJ2-7; clone size: .; D gene: .; V gene: TRBV15
CDR3 DNA: TGTGCCAGCAGGTCGACAGGGGGGGGAGCTTTCTTT; CDR3 protein: CASRSTGGGAFF; J gene: TRBJ1-1; clone size: .; D gene: TRBD1; V gene: TRBV11-2
CDR3 DNA: TGCGCCAGCAGTGCTACCGGCCCGGATTATGGCTACACCTTC; CDR3 protein: CASSATGPDYGYTF; J gene: TRBJ1-2; clone size: many; D gene: .; V gene: TRBV10-2
CDR3 DNA: TGTGCCAGCTTTGAGAAGGAAAAACTGTTTTTT; CDR3 protein: CASFEKEKLFF; J gene: TRBJ1-4; clone size: few; D gene: .; V gene: TRBV7-9
CDR3 DNA: TGCAGTGCTAGAGAACCTAGCGGGAGTCGCGAGCAGTACTTC; CDR3 protein: CSAREPSGSREQYF; J gene: TRBJ2-7; clone size: .; D gene: TRBD2; V gene: TRBV20-1
CDR3 DNA: TGCAGCGTTGAAGATCGGAGTGGGCCAGGGGGCGGCTACACCTTC; CDR3 protein: CSVEDRSGPGGGYTF; J gene: TRBJ1-2; clone size: .; D gene: TRBD1; V gene: TRBV29-1
CDR3 DNA: TGCAGTGCGGTAGCGAATGAGCAGTTCTTC; CDR3 protein: CSAVANEQFF; J gene: TRBJ2-1; clone size: .; D gene: .; V gene: TRBV20-1
CDR3 DNA: TGTGCCATCAGTGAGGCCAGGTATCAGCGGGAGGAGTCCTACAATGAGCAGTTCTTC; CDR3 protein: CAISEARYQREESYNEQFF; J gene: TRBJ2-1; clone size: many; D gene: TRBD2; V gene: TRBV10-3
CDR3 DNA: TGTGCCAGCACCAAACTAGCGGACAACTTCAATGAGCAGTTCTTC; CDR3 protein: CASTKLADNFNEQFF; J gene: TRBJ2-1; clone size: few; D gene: TRBD2; V gene: TRBV6-1
CDR3 DNA: TGTGCCAGCAGCCGGCCGGGACAGGGTTTTGGCAAGGGACCCTACGAGCAGTACTTC; CDR3 protein: CASSRPGQGFGKGPYEQYF; J gene: TRBJ2-7; clone size: .; D gene: TRBD1; V gene: TRBV4-2
CDR3 DNA: TGTGCCAGCGTATCCACAACTAATGAAAAACTGTTTTTT; CDR3 protein: CASVSTTNEKLFF; J gene: TRBJ1-4; clone size: .; D gene: .; V gene: TRBV7-9
CDR3 DNA: TGTGCCAGCAAGCCGGGACTAGCCTACAATGAGCAGTTCTTC; CDR3 protein: CASKPGLAYNEQFF; J gene: TRBJ2-1; clone size: .; D gene: TRBD2; V gene: TRBV6-2/TRBV6-3
CDR3 DNA: TGTGCCAGCAGCTTAGCCGGTACAGGGCTGTGGAATGAGCAGTTCTTC; CDR3 protein: CASSLAGTGLWNEQFF; J gene: TRBJ2-1; clone size: .; D gene: .; V gene: TRBV11-2
CDR3 DNA: TGTGCCAGCTCGACAGCCCCACACGAGCAGTACTTC; CDR3 protein: CASSTAPHEQYF; J gene: TRBJ2-7; clone size: few; D gene: .; V gene: TRBV2
CDR3 DNA: TGTGCCAGCAGTTTATGGGATGCGGAGACCCAGTACTTC; CDR3 protein: CASSLWDAETQYF; J gene: TRBJ2-5; clone size: few; D gene: .; V gene: TRBV12-3/TRBV12-4
CDR3 DNA: TGTGCCAGCAGCCGGAGGACAGGCGATAGCAATCAGCCCCAGCATTTT; CDR3 protein: CASSRRTGDSNQPQHF; J gene: TRBJ1-5; clone size: few; D gene: TRBD1; V gene: TRBV12-3/TRBV12-4